This T cell receptor (beta chain) was sequenced during a study of blood T cell repertoires in COVID-19. The wider study: Both acute and convalescent COVID-19 samples were obtained from the United States, Italy and Spain. The analysed material was cDNA or gDNA that came from T cells, B-cell-depleted T cells, or PBMCs.

The authors' processing: Nucleated cell number was recorded as an estimate derived from reference gene primer amplification. TCRdb keeps only in-frame clones here, not all; method: immunoSEQ multiplex PCR. The V and J calls and the clone size are those of that table, but D and trimming were determined from the DNA. The sample yields roughly 360,000 clones, 70% to 85% seen once. Germline-derived CDR1 and CDR2 are SGHVS and FNYEAQ. The CDR3 extends over 17 amino acids. Trimming cost V 5 bases and J 3 bases; bases outside gene matches: 14. The rearrangement joins TRBV7-6 to TRBJ2-3, with 7 bases that match TRBD2. This TCR derives from a human donor with acute or convalescent COVID-19. The donor label of this sample is uncertain. Specimen: peripheral blood. The CDR3 nucleotides are TGTGCCAGCAGCCCCCGACTAGTTGGGGGGGGTACAGATACGCAGTATTTT. Encoded protein: CASSPRLVGGGTDTQYF.